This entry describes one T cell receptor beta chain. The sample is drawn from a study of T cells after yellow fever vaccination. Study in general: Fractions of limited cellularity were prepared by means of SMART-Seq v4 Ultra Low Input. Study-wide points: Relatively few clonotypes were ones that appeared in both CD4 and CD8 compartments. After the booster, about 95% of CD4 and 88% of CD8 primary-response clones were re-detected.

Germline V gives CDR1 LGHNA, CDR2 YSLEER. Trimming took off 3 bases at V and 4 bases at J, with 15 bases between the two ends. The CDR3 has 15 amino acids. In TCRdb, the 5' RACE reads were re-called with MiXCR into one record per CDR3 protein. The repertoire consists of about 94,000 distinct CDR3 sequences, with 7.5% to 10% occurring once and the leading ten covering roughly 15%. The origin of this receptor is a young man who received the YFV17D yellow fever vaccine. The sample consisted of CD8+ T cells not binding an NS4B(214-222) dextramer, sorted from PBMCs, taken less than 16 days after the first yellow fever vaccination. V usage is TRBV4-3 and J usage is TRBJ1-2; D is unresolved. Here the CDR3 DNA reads TGCGCCAGCAGCCAGTTTCGGGCCGGCGGCTATGGCTACACCTTC. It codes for CASSQFRAGGYGYTF.